This T cell receptor beta chain was captured in a study of blood T cell repertoires in COVID-19. Study context: The United States, Italy and Spain provided the acute and convalescent COVID-19 samples. Sample material is recorded as cDNA or gDNA derived from T cells, B-cell-depleted T cells, or PBMCs.

The CDR3 spans 12 residues. V was pared by 5 bases and J by 10 bases, with 14 bases between. CDR1 SGHAT and CDR2 FQNNGV come from the germline V gene. In the original workflow: Amplification with reference gene primers provided the estimates of nucleated cell counts. Method: immunoSEQ multiplex PCR; TCRdb's copy keeps in-frame clones and lacks some. V, J and clone size reflect that table, while D and trimming were determined from the DNA. Of a few hundred thousand clones listed, around 87% were seen once; the top ten hold 4%. The receptor comes from a woman aged 45-65 years with active or convalescent COVID-19. The rearrangement links TRBV11-2 to TRBJ1-1; tentatively, D is TRBD1 (5 bases). The sequenced sample was peripheral blood. The CDR3: CASSPGRVGAFF. The CDR3 region has the DNA TGTGCCAGCAGCCCCGGCAGGGTGGGAGCTTTCTTT.